A selection of T cell receptor beta chains follows, all from one sample in a study of cytomegalovirus exposure and HLA in healthy donors. Some clones are missing from TCRdb's copy, which holds only in-frame ones; the method was immunoSEQ multiplex PCR. In the table there are roughly 150,000 clones, roughly 70% of which are singletons. Sequencing was carried out using PBMCs. The receptors derive from a woman aged 18-30 years in good health and CMV-seropositive. Each CDR3 is given with its conserved first and last residue. D genes are given only for firm matches. Size is stated for part of the rows, as once, few or many counts, or as a class when the clone is expanded.

>TRBJ2-6|TRBV27|-|once
CASSFGGSGANVLTF
TGTGCCAGCAGTTTTGGGGGGTCTGGGGCCAACGTCCTGACTTTC
>TRBJ2-5|TRBV29-1|TRBD1|few
CSMTRDRQETQYF
TGCAGCATGACCCGGGACAGGCAAGAGACCCAGTACTTC
>TRBJ2-1|TRBV7-2|-|-
CASSFGQFNEQFF
TGTGCCAGCAGCTTCGGACAGTTCAATGAGCAGTTCTTC
>TRBJ2-1|TRBV19|TRBD1|few
CASSIATGGTYNEQFF
TGTGCCAGTAGTATAGCGACAGGGGGCACCTACAATGAGCAGTTCTTC
>TRBJ2-3|TRBV19|-|-
CASSEGLNTDTQYF
TGTGCCAGTAGTGAGGGATTAAACACAGATACGCAGTATTTT
>TRBJ2-6|TRBV7-3|TRBD2|-
CASSLTSGHGANVLTF
TGTGCCAGCAGCCTGACTAGCGGACATGGGGCCAACGTCCTGACTTTC
>TRBJ2-3|TRBV5-1|-|once
CASSLHQEGTQYF
TGCGCCAGCAGCTTACATCAAGAGGGTACGCAGTATTTT
>TRBJ1-4|TRBV5-4|TRBD1|once
CASSGGQGAIEKLFF
TGTGCCAGCAGCGGCGGACAGGGGGCTATTGAAAAACTGTTTTTT
>TRBJ2-3|TRBV9|TRBD2|-
CASSVVISGAADTQYF
TGTGCCAGCAGCGTAGTTATTAGCGGGGCGGCGGATACGCAGTATTTT
>TRBJ1-6|TRBV5-3|TRBD1|-
CARSLGGGTGNSPLHF
TGTGCCAGAAGCTTGGGTGGCGGGACAGGGAATTCACCCCTCCACTTT
>TRBJ2-6|TRBV7-9|TRBD2|-
CSSSRGLAGDFSGANVLTF
TGTTCCAGCAGTCGAGGACTAGCGGGGGACTTCTCTGGGGCCAACGTCCTGACTTTC
>TRBJ2-1|TRBV9|-|-
CASSYGQQYNEQFF
TGTGCCAGCAGCTACGGACAGCAGTACAATGAGCAGTTCTTC
>TRBJ2-3|TRBV7-9|-|-
CASSLIQGDTQYF
TGTGCCAGCAGCTTAATCCAGGGAGATACGCAGTATTTT
>TRBJ1-3|TRBV7-2|-|few
CASSVDSNGNTIYF
TGTGCCAGCAGCGTGGACAGTAATGGAAACACCATATATTTT
>TRBJ2-7|TRBV5-1|-|-
CASSRSGVLYEQYF
TGCGCCAGCAGCCGATCCGGGGTTCTCTACGAGCAGTACTTC
>TRBJ1-6|TRBV18|-|-
CASSPTTAVPNSPLHF
TGTGCCAGCTCACCAACAACAGCAGTTCCTAATTCACCCCTCCACTTT
>TRBJ1-4|TRBV5-4|-|-
CASSLGHTNEKLFF
TGTGCCAGCAGCCTGGGACACACTAATGAAAAACTGTTTTTT
>TRBJ2-2|TRBV11-2|TRBD1|-
CASSTGAHTGELFF
TGTGCCAGCAGCACAGGGGCCCACACCGGGGAGCTGTTTTTT
>TRBJ1-2|TRBV4-1|-|-
CASSQTGNSFDYGYTF
TGCGCCAGCAGCCAGACAGGCAACTCCTTCGACTATGGCTACACCTTC
>TRBJ2-1|TRBV2|TRBD1|-
CASRAGTGFYNEQFF
TGTGCCAGCAGAGCCGGGACAGGGTTCTACAATGAGCAGTTCTTC
>TRBJ2-7|TRBV4-1|TRBD1|-
CASSHDRAEQYF
TGCGCCAGCAGCCACGACAGGGCGGAGCAGTACTTC
>TRBJ2-2|TRBV5-6|TRBD2|-
CASSGGLAGETGELFF
TGTGCCAGCAGCGGCGGACTAGCGGGGGAAACCGGGGAGCTGTTTTTT
>TRBJ2-5|TRBV30|TRBD2|-
CAWSGQRGAGETQYF
TGTGCCTGGAGTGGGCAGCGGGGGGCGGGGGAGACCCAGTACTTC
>TRBJ2-7|TRBV18|TRBD1|-
CASSYGQGIHF
TGTGCCAGCTCATACGGACAGGGAATACACTTC
>TRBJ1-1|TRBV11-2|-|-
CASSLEGPNTEAFF
TGTGCCAGCAGCTTAGAGGGCCCGAACACTGAAGCTTTCTTT
>TRBJ2-3|TRBV29-1|TRBD2|-
CSVWTSGVTDTQYF
TGCAGCGTTTGGACTAGCGGGGTAACAGATACGCAGTATTTT
>TRBJ1-1|TRBV25-1|-|-
CASSPFRTRVAAFF
TGTGCCAGCAGTCCATTCCGGACACGGGTCGCAGCTTTCTTT
>TRBJ1-2|TRBV11-2|TRBD1|-
CAEGDRVSGSYGYTF
TGTGCCGAGGGGGACAGGGTTTCGGGAAGCTATGGCTACACCTTC
>TRBJ1-2|TRBV30|TRBD1|-
CAWSLGTAYGYTF
TGTGCCTGGAGTCTAGGGACAGCCTATGGCTACACCTTC
>TRBJ2-2|TRBV7-2|TRBD1|-
CASSRNGQGGELFF
TGTGCCAGCAGCCGGAACGGACAGGGCGGGGAGCTGTTTTTT
>TRBJ2-1|TRBV11-2|-|few
CASSLLGTLNEQFF
TGTGCCAGCAGCTTACTCGGGACTCTCAATGAGCAGTTCTTC
>TRBJ2-7|TRBV6-4|TRBD1|-
CASSDLQGKEAYEQYF
TGTGCCAGCAGTGACTTACAGGGGAAGGAGGCCTACGAGCAGTACTTC
>TRBJ1-4|TRBV30|-|-
CAWSSREKLFF
TGTGCCTGGAGTTCGAGGGAAAAACTGTTTTTT
>TRBJ2-3|TRBV9|TRBD2|-
CASSVVQRGGTDTQYF
TGTGCCAGCAGCGTAGTCCAGCGGGGGGGCACAGATACGCAGTATTTT
>TRBJ2-1|TRBV6-1|-|-
CASSDQRVGVLF
TGTGCCAGCAGTGACCAGCGGGTCGGAGTTCTCTTC
>TRBJ2-7|TRBV30|TRBD1|-
CAWDATGTGSYEQYF
TGTGCCTGGGATGCTACCGGGACAGGGTCCTACGAGCAGTACTTC
>TRBJ2-3|TRBV5-4|TRBD1|-
CASSLGSGDRITDTQYF
TGTGCCAGCAGCTTGGGGTCTGGGGACAGAATCACAGATACGCAGTATTTT
>TRBJ2-7|TRBV30|TRBD1|-
CAWSGTGYEQYF
TGTGCCTGGAGCGGGACAGGGTACGAGCAGTACTTC
>TRBJ2-7|TRBV2|TRBD2|-
CASRTLAGDPDEQYF
TGTGCCAGCAGAACTTTAGCGGGGGACCCAGACGAGCAGTACTTC
>TRBJ1-1|TRBV5-4|TRBD1|-
CASSSGGWNTEAFF
TGTGCCAGCAGCTCAGGGGGCTGGAACACTGAAGCTTTCTTT
>TRBJ1-3|TRBV6-1|-|few
CASSDGGALNTIYF
TGTGCCAGCAGTGATGGGGGGGCCCTAAACACCATATATTTT
>TRBJ1-5|TRBV28|-|-
CASRVSNQPQHF
TGTGCCAGCCGGGTTAGCAATCAGCCCCAGCATTTT